The 14 T cell receptor beta chains listed next were all sequenced from one sample in a study of blood T cells in healthy people across ages. Sample-barcoded 5' priming and a J-beta primer mix drove a second PCR of roughly 6 to 12 cycles. TCRdb independently ran MiXCR on the 5' RACE reads; one entry per CDR3 protein. The table lists about a million distinct CDR3 sequences, 35% to 45% of them singletons, with less than 15% in the top ten. Sequenced material: blood. Receptor source: a man between 18 and 35 years old in good health.

The V call is TRBV7-2, the J call TRBJ1-6; 7 nucleotides match TRBD1. Per the germline V gene, CDR1 is SGHTA and CDR2 is FQGNSA. The V gene end was trimmed by 4 bases and the J gene end by 6 bases; junction bases not matched to a gene: 3. The CDR3 runs to 14 residues. The CDR3 DNA reads TGTGCCAGCAGCTACAGGGGAGGTAATTCACCCCTCCACTTT. This gives the protein CASSYRGGNSPLHF.

The V call is TRBV7-2, the J call TRBJ2-5; D is undetermined. CDR1 and CDR2 from the germline V gene are SGHTA and FQGNSA. The V end lost 1 base, the J end lost 11 bases, and 5 bases lay between the germline ends. The CDR3 is made up of 10 amino acids. The CDR3 bases are TGTGCCAGCAGCTTAGATGGGCAGTACTTC. It codes for CASSLDGQYF.

This clonotype occurred a few times. The rearrangement uses TRBV12-3 or TRBV12-4 and TRBJ1-2; no clear D gene. This CDR3 contains 13 residues. The V gene lost 6 bases and the J gene lost 5 bases, with 13 bases spanning the gap. The CDR3 bases are TGTGCCAGCAGATTCGGCGCTCAATATGGCTACACCTTC. Its protein product is CASRFGAQYGYTF.

This clonotype occurred once. The chain recombines TRBV20-1 with TRBJ1-6, with 8 positions matching TRBD1. The V and J ends lost 4 bases and 6 bases, in that order; junction bases with no gene match: 5. The CDR3 extends over 14 amino acids. CDR1 and CDR2 (germline): DFQATT, SNEGSKA (reference sequence). The CDR3, as DNA: TGCAGTGCTAAGACAGGGGAAATTAATTCACCCCTCCACTTT. Its translation is CSAKTGEINSPLHF.

This clonotype was detected only once. V and J are TRBV6-2 or TRBV6-3 and TRBJ2-5; a weak D match, TRBD2 (5 bases). Trimming cost V 7 bases and J 3 bases, with 18 bases left between them. CDR3 length equals 15 residues. In germline, CDR1 is MNHEY, CDR2 SVGEGT. The CDR3 DNA sequence: TGTGCCAGCACCCCCGGACTGACTTTTGAAGAGACCCAGTACTTC. Amino acid sequence: CASTPGLTFEETQYF.

This clonotype was seen more than once but under ten times. The chain couples TRBV4-1 to TRBJ2-1; D is ambiguous. The CDR3 covers 14 residues. Germline loops: CDR1 MGHRA, CDR2 YSYEKL. V lost 4 bases to trimming and J lost 10 bases, with 17 bases between them. This CDR3 reads CASSPPGTLEEQFF. In DNA form, the CDR3 reads TGCGCCAGCAGCCCTCCCGGTACTTTAGAGGAGCAGTTCTTC.

In this sample, this clonotype turned up a few times. The chain links TRBV4-3 to TRBJ2-2; possible D gene TRBD2, 6 bases. Looked up from germline, CDR1 is LGHNA and CDR2 is YSLEER. V lost 0 bases and J 1 base, leaving 9 bases between the germline ends. There are 16 residues in the CDR3. The CDR3 loop reads CASSQDRGLNTGELFF. In DNA form, the CDR3 reads TGCGCCAGCAGCCAAGATCGGGGACTGAACACCGGGGAGCTGTTTTTT.

The chain carries TRBV9 and TRBJ1-5; D might be TRBD1 (5 bases). Germline CDR1 SGDLS, CDR2 YYNGEE. The CDR3 sequence is 15 residues long. The V gene lost 7 bases and the J gene lost 0 bases, with 14 bases spanning the gap. The CDR3 loop is CASGPGGDSNQPQHF. CDR3 in DNA: TGTGCCAGCGGGCCAGGAGGGGATAGCAATCAGCCCCAGCATTTT.

This clonotype has more than one count but fewer than ten. This chain uses TRBV6-5 with TRBJ1-6; 7 bases map to TRBD1. The germline gives CDR1 MNHEY, CDR2 SVGAGI. The CDR3 extends over 14 amino acids. V dropped 8 bases and J dropped 6; count of bases not matched to a gene: 7. The CDR3 DNA reads as TGTGCCAGCCGATCACAGGGGAGTAATTCACCCCTCCACTTT. This gives the protein CASRSQGSNSPLHF.

The rearrangement joins TRBV20-1 to TRBJ2-7, with 12 bases fitting TRBD2. This CDR3 has 15 amino acids. Per germline, CDR1 DFQATT and CDR2 SNEGSKA (reference sequence). V shed 6 bases and J 7 bases; nucleotides not matched to a gene: 13. CDR3 bases: TGCAGTGCCCTAGCGGGGGGGGGCCGCTACAATGAGCAGTACTTC. This translates into CSALAGGGRYNEQYF.

The chain joins TRBV18 to TRBJ1-1; TRBD1 aligns across 9 bases. In germline, CDR1 is KGHSH, CDR2 LQKENI. The CDR3 loop spans 15 amino acids. J was trimmed by 3 bases and V by 3 bases; bases with no gene match: 5. CDR3 sequence (DNA): TGTGCCAGCTCACCTAAGACAGGGGGGGACACTGAAGCTTTCTTT. Translated: CASSPKTGGDTEAFF. Full variable domain (rest looked up from reference TRBV18 and TRBJ1-1): NAGVMQNPRHLVRRRGQEARLRCSPMKGHSHVYWYRQLPEEGLKFMVYLQKENIIDESGMPKERFSAEFPKEGPSILRIQQVVRGDSAAYFCASSPKTGGDTEAFFGQGTRLTVV.

This chain connects TRBV4-2 to TRBJ1-1; TRBD1 matches at 9 bases. From germline, CDR1 is LGHNA and CDR2 YNFKEQ. The CDR3 consists of 16 residues. J was trimmed by 6 bases and V by 1 base; bases with no gene match: 9. The CDR3 DNA is TGTGCCAGCAGCCAAGTTTCGGGACAGGGTATTGCTGAAGCTTTCTTT. Its protein product is CASSQVSGQGIAEAFF.

This clonotype was observed a handful of times. The chain carries TRBV7-9 and TRBJ2-1; 8 positions match TRBD2. This CDR3 is 17 amino acids long. Germline V lookup: CDR1 SEHNR, CDR2 FQNEAQ (reference sequence). V trimming: 5 bases; J trimming: 2 bases; junction bases outside the gene matches: 11. CDR3 sequence: CASSPNVRGGPYNEQFF. The CDR3 DNA is TGTGCCAGCAGCCCCAATGTTCGCGGGGGGCCCTACAATGAGCAGTTCTTC. Supplemented by reference TRBV7-9 and TRBJ2-1, the full variable domain reads DTGVSQNPRHKITKRGQNVTFRCDPISEHNRLYWYRQTLGQGPEFLTYFQNEAQLEKSRLLSDRFSAERPKGSFSTLEIQRTEQGDSAMYLCASSPNVRGGPYNEQFFGPGTRLTVL.

The chain couples TRBV10-3 to TRBJ2-7, with 10 bases aligning to TRBD2. Germline CDR1 reads ENHRY; CDR2 reads SYGVKD. The V and J ends lost 2 bases and 5 bases, in that order; junction bases with no gene match: 6. This CDR3 comprises 15 residues. The CDR3 region is CAISEGASGGHEQYF. CDR3 sequence (DNA): TGTGCCATCAGTGAGGGGGCTAGCGGGGGTCACGAGCAGTACTTC.